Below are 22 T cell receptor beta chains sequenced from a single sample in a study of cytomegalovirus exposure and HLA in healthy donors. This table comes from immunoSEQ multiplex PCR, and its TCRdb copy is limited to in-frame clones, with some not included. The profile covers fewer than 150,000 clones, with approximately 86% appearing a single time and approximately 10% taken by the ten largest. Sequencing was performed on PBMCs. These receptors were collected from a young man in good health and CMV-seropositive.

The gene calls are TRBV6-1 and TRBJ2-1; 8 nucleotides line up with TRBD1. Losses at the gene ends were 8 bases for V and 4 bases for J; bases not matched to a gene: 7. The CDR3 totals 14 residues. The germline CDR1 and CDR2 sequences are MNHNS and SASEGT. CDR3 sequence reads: CASVRDRGYNEQFF. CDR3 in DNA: TGTGCCAGCGTTCGAGACAGGGGTTACAATGAGCAGTTCTTC.

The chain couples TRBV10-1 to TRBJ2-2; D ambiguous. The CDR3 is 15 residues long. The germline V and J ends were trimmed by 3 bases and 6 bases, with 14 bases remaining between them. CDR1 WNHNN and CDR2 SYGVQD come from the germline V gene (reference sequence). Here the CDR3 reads CASSDPLRGPGELFF. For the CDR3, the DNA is TGCGCCAGCAGTGACCCACTACGAGGTCCCGGGGAGCTGTTTTTT.

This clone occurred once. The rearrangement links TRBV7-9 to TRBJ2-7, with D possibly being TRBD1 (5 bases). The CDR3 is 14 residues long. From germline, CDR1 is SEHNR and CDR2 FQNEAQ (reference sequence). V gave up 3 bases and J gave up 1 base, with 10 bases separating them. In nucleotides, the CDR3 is TGTGCCAGCAGCTTTGGCAGGGTGTCCTACGAGCAGTACTTC. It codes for CASSFGRVSYEQYF.

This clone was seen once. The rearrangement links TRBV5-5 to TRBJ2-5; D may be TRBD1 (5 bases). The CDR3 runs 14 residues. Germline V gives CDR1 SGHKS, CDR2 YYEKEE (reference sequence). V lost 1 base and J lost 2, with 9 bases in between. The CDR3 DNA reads TGTGCCAGCAGCTTGTGGGGCAGACAAGAGACCCAGTACTTC. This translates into CASSLWGRQETQYF.

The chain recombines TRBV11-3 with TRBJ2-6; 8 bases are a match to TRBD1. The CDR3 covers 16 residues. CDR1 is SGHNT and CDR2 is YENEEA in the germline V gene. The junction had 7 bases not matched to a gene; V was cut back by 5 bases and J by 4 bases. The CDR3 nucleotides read TGTGCCAGCAGCCCGACAGGGGCGCTGGGGGCCAACGTCCTGACTTTC. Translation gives CASSPTGALGANVLTF.

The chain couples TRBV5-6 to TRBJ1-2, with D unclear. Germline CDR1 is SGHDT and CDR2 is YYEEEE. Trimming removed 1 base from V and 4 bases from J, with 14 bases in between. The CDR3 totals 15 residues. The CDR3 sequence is CASSLIGRTTYGYTF. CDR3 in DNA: TGTGCCAGCAGCTTGATTGGCAGAACCACCTATGGCTACACCTTC.

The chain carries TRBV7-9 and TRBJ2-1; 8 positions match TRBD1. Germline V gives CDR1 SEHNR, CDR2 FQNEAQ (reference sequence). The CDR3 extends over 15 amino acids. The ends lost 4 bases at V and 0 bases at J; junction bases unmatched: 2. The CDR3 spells CASSSTGGSYNEQFF. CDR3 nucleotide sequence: TGTGCCAGCAGCTCCACAGGGGGCTCCTACAATGAGCAGTTCTTC.

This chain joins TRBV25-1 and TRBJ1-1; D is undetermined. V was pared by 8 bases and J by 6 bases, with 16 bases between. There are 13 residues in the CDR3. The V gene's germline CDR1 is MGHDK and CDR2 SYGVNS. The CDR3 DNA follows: TGTGCCAGCCGCCTTGGGAGGGCGTCTGAAGCTTTCTTT. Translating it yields CASRLGRASEAFF.

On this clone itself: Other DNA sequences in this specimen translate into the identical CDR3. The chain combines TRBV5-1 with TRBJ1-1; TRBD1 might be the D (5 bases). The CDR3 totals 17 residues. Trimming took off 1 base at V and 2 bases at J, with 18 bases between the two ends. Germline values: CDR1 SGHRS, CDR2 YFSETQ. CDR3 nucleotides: TGCGCCAGCAGCTTGTCGGTCAGGGTTGCCCCCAACACTGAAGCTTTCTTT. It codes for CASSLSVRVAPNTEAFF.

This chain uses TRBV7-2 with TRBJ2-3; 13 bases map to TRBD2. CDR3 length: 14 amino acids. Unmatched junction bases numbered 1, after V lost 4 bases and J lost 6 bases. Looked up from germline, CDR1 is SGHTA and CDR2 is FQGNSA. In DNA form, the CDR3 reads TGTGCCAGCAGCTGGACTAGCGGGAGCGATACGCAGTATTTT. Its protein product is CASSWTSGSDTQYF.

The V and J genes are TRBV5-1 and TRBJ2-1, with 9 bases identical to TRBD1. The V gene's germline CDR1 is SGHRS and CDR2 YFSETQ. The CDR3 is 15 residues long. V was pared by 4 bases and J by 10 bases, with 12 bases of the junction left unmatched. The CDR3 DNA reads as TGCGCCAGCAGCACCCCGGGACAGGGCCTCGGGGAGCAGTTCTTC. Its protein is CASSTPGQGLGEQFF.

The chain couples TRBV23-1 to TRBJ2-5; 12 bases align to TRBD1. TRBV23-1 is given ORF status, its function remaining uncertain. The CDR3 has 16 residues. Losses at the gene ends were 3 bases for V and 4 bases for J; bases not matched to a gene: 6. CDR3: CASSHTRDRGRETQYF. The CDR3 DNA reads TGCGCCAGCAGTCACACCCGGGACAGGGGGCGAGAGACCCAGTACTTC.

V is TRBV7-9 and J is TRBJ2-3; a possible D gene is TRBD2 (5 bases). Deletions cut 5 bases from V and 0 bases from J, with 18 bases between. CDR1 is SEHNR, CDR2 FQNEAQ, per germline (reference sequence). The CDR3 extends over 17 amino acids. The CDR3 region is CASSPLGETASTDTQYF. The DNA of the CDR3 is TGTGCCAGCAGCCCTCTGGGAGAGACGGCTAGCACAGATACGCAGTATTTT.

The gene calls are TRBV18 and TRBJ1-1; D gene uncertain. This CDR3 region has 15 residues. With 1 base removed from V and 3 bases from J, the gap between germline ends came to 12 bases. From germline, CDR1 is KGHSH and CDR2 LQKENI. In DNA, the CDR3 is TGTGCCAGCTCACCACGGGTAGCGACGGACACTGAAGCTTTCTTT. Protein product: CASSPRVATDTEAFF.

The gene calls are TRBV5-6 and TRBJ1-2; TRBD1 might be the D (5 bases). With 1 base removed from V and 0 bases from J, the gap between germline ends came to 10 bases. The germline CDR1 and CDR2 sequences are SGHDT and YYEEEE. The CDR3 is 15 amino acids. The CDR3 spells CASSLTGQANYGYTF. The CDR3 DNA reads TGTGCCAGCAGCTTGACAGGACAAGCTAACTATGGCTACACCTTC. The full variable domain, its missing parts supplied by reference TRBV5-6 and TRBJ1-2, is DAGVTQSPTHLIKTRGQQVTLRCSPKSGHDTVSWYQQALGQGPQFIFQYYEEEERQRGNFPDRFSGHQFPNYSSELNVNALLLGDSALYLCASSLTGQANYGYTFGSGTRLTVV.

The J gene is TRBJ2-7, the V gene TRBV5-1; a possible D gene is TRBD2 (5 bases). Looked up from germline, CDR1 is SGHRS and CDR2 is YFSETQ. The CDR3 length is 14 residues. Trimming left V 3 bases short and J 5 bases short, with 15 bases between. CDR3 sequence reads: CASSSEASSNEQYF. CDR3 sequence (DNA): TGCGCCAGCAGCTCAGAGGCTAGCAGCAACGAGCAGTACTTC.

The CDR3: CASRLQGARTDTQYF. CDR3 DNA sequence: TGTGCCAGCAGATTACAGGGGGCTCGCACAGATACGCAGTATTTT. V and J are TRBV5-4 and TRBJ2-3; 9 nucleotides agree with TRBD1. Germline V gene lookup returns CDR1 SGHNT and CDR2 YYREEE (reference sequence). CDR3 size: 15 residues. V trimming: 5 bases; J trimming: 1 base; junction bases outside the gene matches: 5.

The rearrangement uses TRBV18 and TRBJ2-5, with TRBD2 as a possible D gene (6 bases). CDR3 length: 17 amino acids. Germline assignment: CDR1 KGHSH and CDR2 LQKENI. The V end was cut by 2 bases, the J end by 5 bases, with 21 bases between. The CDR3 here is CASSPIRITAGLETQYF. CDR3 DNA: TGTGCCAGCTCACCAATCAGGATCACCGCGGGATTGGAGACCCAGTACTTC.

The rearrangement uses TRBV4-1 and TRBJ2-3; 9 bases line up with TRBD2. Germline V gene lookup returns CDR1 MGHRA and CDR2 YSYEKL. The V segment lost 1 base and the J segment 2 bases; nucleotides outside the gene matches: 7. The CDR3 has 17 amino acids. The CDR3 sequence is CASSQGSGRKLTDTQYF. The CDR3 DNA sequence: TGCGCCAGCAGCCAAGGCAGCGGGAGGAAACTCACAGATACGCAGTATTTT.

The CDR3 nucleotides are TGTGCCACCAGCAGAGATCTGTGGCCTCCGAACACTGAAGCTTTCTTT. Its translation is CATSRDLWPPNTEAFF. The chain links TRBV15 to TRBJ1-1; D is unclear. The germline gives CDR1 LNHNV, CDR2 YYDKDF (reference sequence). The CDR3 is made up of 16 amino acids. The V and J ends lost 0 bases and 1 base respectively, with 12 bases between them.

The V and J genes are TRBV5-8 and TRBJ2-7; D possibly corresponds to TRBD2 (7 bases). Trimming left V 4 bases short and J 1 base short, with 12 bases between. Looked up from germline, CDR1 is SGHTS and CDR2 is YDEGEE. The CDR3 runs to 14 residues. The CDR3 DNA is TGTGCCAGCAGCAGGGGGGGGGCTTCCTACGAGCAGTACTTC. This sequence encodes CASSRGGASYEQYF.

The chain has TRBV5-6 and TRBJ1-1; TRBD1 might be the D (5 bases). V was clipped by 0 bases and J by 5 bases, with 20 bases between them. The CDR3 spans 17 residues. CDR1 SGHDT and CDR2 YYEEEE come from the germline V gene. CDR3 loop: CASSLVRGPRRRTEAFF. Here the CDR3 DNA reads TGTGCCAGCAGCTTGGTTAGGGGCCCCAGGAGAAGAACTGAAGCTTTCTTT.